The clone carrying this T cell receptor beta chain was detected only a few times. A second roughly 7 to 11 cycle PCR used barcoded and J-beta primers. Carrying 12 random nucleotides, a template-switch adaptor labeled each individual cDNA molecule. TCRdb reprocessed the 5' RACE reads with MiXCR, giving one entry per CDR3 protein. The sample includes about 1.7 million distinct CDR3 sequences, about 30% of them seen just once. This specimen belongs to a study of blood T cells in healthy people across ages. CDR1 is ENHRY, CDR2 SYGVKD, per germline. The CDR3 sequence is 12 residues long. Drawing of peripheral blood yielded 8.5 to 10 milliliters from each donor.

The receptor was derived from a woman between 25 and 40 years old in good health. Sequencing was performed on blood. This chain links TRBV10-3 with TRBJ2-5; D is undetermined. Judging by the DNA end, TRBJ2-7 fits better; the J call may be wrong. CDR3: CAISGLGNEQYF. The CDR3 DNA follows: TGTGCCATCAGTGGGCTGGGCAACGAGCAGTACTTC.